The rows below give T cell receptor beta chains drawn from one sample of a study of shared clonotypes between healthy human individuals. The data were produced by immunoSEQ multiplex PCR, yet TCRdb's version contains in-frame clones alone and is incomplete. The sample has over 800,000 clones; 85% to 95% are singletons. Sequencing was performed on naive CD8+ T cells sorted from blood. The receptors originated from a man aged 30 to 45 in good health. CDR3s include the opening cysteine and the closing phenylalanine or tryptophan. D genes are given only for firm matches. The size of a clone is reported for some rows only, either as once, few or many, or as a class for expanded clones.

abundance: -
v_gene: TRBV19
d_gene: -
j_gene: TRBJ2-1
CDR3nt: TGTGCCCCCGGTTTTGGTGAGCAGTTCTTC
CDR3aa: CAPGFGEQFF

abundance: -
v_gene: TRBV11-2
d_gene: TRBD1
j_gene: TRBJ2-7
CDR3nt: TGTGCCAGCAGCTTACCTCACCTACAGGGGGCCCACGAGCAGTACTTC
CDR3aa: CASSLPHLQGAHEQYF

abundance: -
v_gene: TRBV29-1
d_gene: -
j_gene: TRBJ2-7
CDR3nt: TGCAGCCCTAGTGACAGAAGGGAGTGCGAGCAGTACTTC
CDR3aa: CSPSDRRECEQYF

abundance: -
v_gene: TRBV29-1
d_gene: -
j_gene: TRBJ1-1
CDR3nt: TGCAGCGTTGAGACAAGGGAAAGCGCTGAAGCTTTCTTT
CDR3aa: CSVETRESAEAFF

abundance: -
v_gene: TRBV4-1
d_gene: TRBD1
j_gene: TRBJ2-2
CDR3nt: TGCGCCAGCAGCCAGCGACAGGGCACCGGGGAGCTGTTTTTT
CDR3aa: CASSQRQGTGELFF

abundance: -
v_gene: TRBV27
d_gene: -
j_gene: TRBJ1-5
CDR3nt: TGTGCCAGCAGTTTATCGGCGGTCTCTCAGCCCCAGCATTTT
CDR3aa: CASSLSAVSQPQHF

abundance: few
v_gene: TRBV19
d_gene: -
j_gene: TRBJ2-7
CDR3nt: TGTGCCAGTAGTACGTTCAGCTCCTACGAGCAGTACTTC
CDR3aa: CASSTFSSYEQYF

abundance: -
v_gene: TRBV25-1
d_gene: -
j_gene: TRBJ2-1
CDR3nt: TGTGCCAGCAGTGAATCTGAGATAGTTGCCTACAATGAGCAGTTCTTC
CDR3aa: CASSESEIVAYNEQFF

abundance: -
v_gene: TRBV7-9
d_gene: -
j_gene: TRBJ1-4
CDR3nt: TGTGCCAGCGGTCACTTTAATGAAAAACTGTTTTTT
CDR3aa: CASGHFNEKLFF

abundance: -
v_gene: TRBV11-3
d_gene: -
j_gene: TRBJ2-7
CDR3nt: TGTGCCAGCAGCCCCCGACATCAGTACTTC
CDR3aa: CASSPRHQYF

abundance: -
v_gene: TRBV19
d_gene: TRBD1
j_gene: TRBJ2-7
CDR3nt: TGTGCCAGTAGTATAGGGACAGGGGGCTACGAGCAGTACTTC
CDR3aa: CASSIGTGGYEQYF

abundance: -
v_gene: TRBV5-6
d_gene: TRBD2
j_gene: TRBJ2-1
CDR3nt: TGTGCCAGCAGCTTGGAACAGCGGGAGCCGTACAATGAGCAGTTCTTC
CDR3aa: CASSLEQREPYNEQFF

abundance: -
v_gene: TRBV19
d_gene: TRBD1
j_gene: TRBJ2-7
CDR3nt: TGTGCCAGTAGTCTGGCGACAGGGGTTGTCGGCGAGCAGTACTTC
CDR3aa: CASSLATGVVGEQYF

abundance: once
v_gene: TRBV7-9
d_gene: -
j_gene: TRBJ1-1
CDR3nt: TGTGCCAGCAGCTTGGTCTGGGGGGCGACTGAAGCTTTCTTT
CDR3aa: CASSLVWGATEAFF

abundance: -
v_gene: TRBV9
d_gene: -
j_gene: TRBJ2-1
CDR3nt: TGTGCCAGCAGCGTAGTCGGGGATGAGCAGTTCTTC
CDR3aa: CASSVVGDEQFF

abundance: -
v_gene: TRBV30
d_gene: -
j_gene: TRBJ2-3
CDR3nt: TGTGCCTGGAGTACCCTCGGGGGGCCAGATACGCAGTATTTT
CDR3aa: CAWSTLGGPDTQYF

abundance: -
v_gene: TRBV19
d_gene: -
j_gene: TRBJ2-3
CDR3nt: TGTGCCAGTAGTATGATAGACGGGACCTACACAGATACGCAGTATTTT
CDR3aa: CASSMIDGTYTDTQYF

abundance: -
v_gene: TRBV27
d_gene: TRBD2
j_gene: TRBJ2-7
CDR3nt: TGTGCCAGCAGTTTACTGACTAGCGGGGGGCATTGCGAGCAGTACTTC
CDR3aa: CASSLLTSGGHCEQYF

abundance: -
v_gene: TRBV7-2
d_gene: TRBD2
j_gene: TRBJ2-7
CDR3nt: TGTGCCAGCAGCTTAGCCCTAGCGGGAGGGCCCTACGAGCAGTACTTC
CDR3aa: CASSLALAGGPYEQYF

abundance: -
v_gene: TRBV5-5
d_gene: -
j_gene: TRBJ2-2
CDR3nt: TGTGCCAGCAGCTTTCCTCACAGGAACACCGGGGAGCTGTTTTTT
CDR3aa: CASSFPHRNTGELFF

abundance: -
v_gene: TRBV7-2
d_gene: TRBD2
j_gene: TRBJ2-7
CDR3nt: TGTGCCAGCAGCCTCGGTAGCGGGGCCTCCTACGAGCAGTACTTC
CDR3aa: CASSLGSGASYEQYF

abundance: -
v_gene: TRBV27
d_gene: TRBD2
j_gene: TRBJ2-1
CDR3nt: TGTGCCAGCAGTTTACCCGGGACTAGCAGAAATGAGCAGTTCTTC
CDR3aa: CASSLPGTSRNEQFF

abundance: -
v_gene: TRBV7-2
d_gene: -
j_gene: TRBJ2-5
CDR3nt: TGTGCCAGCAGCCGAACGGGCAGTCTAGGCGAGACCCAGTACTTC
CDR3aa: CASSRTGSLGETQYF

abundance: -
v_gene: TRBV2
d_gene: -
j_gene: TRBJ2-3
CDR3nt: TGTGCCAGCAGTTGGACGTCGAGCACAGATACGCAGTATTTT
CDR3aa: CASSWTSSTDTQYF

abundance: -
v_gene: TRBV29-1
d_gene: TRBD1
j_gene: TRBJ2-1
CDR3nt: TGCAGCGCACCGGGACAGGGGTTTTATGAGCAGTTCTTC
CDR3aa: CSAPGQGFYEQFF

abundance: -
v_gene: TRBV19
d_gene: TRBD1
j_gene: TRBJ1-4
CDR3nt: TGTGCCAGTAGCCATCCGGACAGGGTGGAAAAACTGTTTTTT
CDR3aa: CASSHPDRVEKLFF

abundance: -
v_gene: TRBV7-9
d_gene: -
j_gene: TRBJ2-1
CDR3nt: TGTGCCAGCAGGCCTAGCTCCTCTCAGAGCTCCTACAATGAGCAGTTCTTC
CDR3aa: CASRPSSSQSSYNEQFF

abundance: -
v_gene: TRBV5-1
d_gene: -
j_gene: TRBJ2-7
CDR3nt: TGCGCCAGCAGCTTGGGTAGCAACGAGCAGTACTTC
CDR3aa: CASSLGSNEQYF

abundance: -
v_gene: TRBV9
d_gene: -
j_gene: TRBJ2-3
CDR3nt: TGTGCCAGCAGCGTAGGGTTCGGGTGGACAGATACGCAGTATTTT
CDR3aa: CASSVGFGWTDTQYF

abundance: -
v_gene: TRBV27
d_gene: TRBD1
j_gene: TRBJ1-4
CDR3nt: TGTGCCAGCAGTGCCCGACAGGGAATGGCTAATGAAAAACTGTTTTTT
CDR3aa: CASSARQGMANEKLFF

abundance: -
v_gene: TRBV29-1
d_gene: TRBD2
j_gene: TRBJ2-5
CDR3nt: TGCAGCGCCCTAGCGGGAGTGGAGACCCAGTACTTC
CDR3aa: CSALAGVETQYF

abundance: -
v_gene: TRBV6-5
d_gene: TRBD2
j_gene: TRBJ2-1
CDR3nt: TGTGCCAGCAGTTTAGCGGGAGGGCTCTACAATGAGCAGTTCTTC
CDR3aa: CASSLAGGLYNEQFF